This TCR beta chain emerged from a study of CD8+CD57+ T cells in acquired aplastic anemia. Individuals selected for sequencing had exhibited CD8+CD57+ cell expansion on flow cytometry. The template for TCR beta VDJ and CDR3 sequence profiling was genomic DNA. TCRdb processed the reads anew with MiXCR; each CDR3 protein has one entry. The repertoire has around 500,000 distinct CDR3 sequences, more than 25% of them found once; the top ten carry nearly 0.85%. The CDR3 covers 13 residues. Germline V gene data show CDR1 as SGHRS and CDR2 as YFSETQ. This clonotype was detected a few times. Its ends do not fully match the called genes, so a read error is possible.

The rearrangement joins TRBV5-1 to TRBJ1-1; maybe TRBD1 (6 bases). This TCR derives from a human donor with aplastic anemia. Sequences were obtained from sorted CD4+, CD8+, or CD8+CD57+ T cells (not recorded which) from PBMCs. The CDR3 DNA is TGCGCCAGCAGCTTGTGGGGGGGCACTGAAGCTCTCTTT. Protein sequence: CASSLWGGTEALF.